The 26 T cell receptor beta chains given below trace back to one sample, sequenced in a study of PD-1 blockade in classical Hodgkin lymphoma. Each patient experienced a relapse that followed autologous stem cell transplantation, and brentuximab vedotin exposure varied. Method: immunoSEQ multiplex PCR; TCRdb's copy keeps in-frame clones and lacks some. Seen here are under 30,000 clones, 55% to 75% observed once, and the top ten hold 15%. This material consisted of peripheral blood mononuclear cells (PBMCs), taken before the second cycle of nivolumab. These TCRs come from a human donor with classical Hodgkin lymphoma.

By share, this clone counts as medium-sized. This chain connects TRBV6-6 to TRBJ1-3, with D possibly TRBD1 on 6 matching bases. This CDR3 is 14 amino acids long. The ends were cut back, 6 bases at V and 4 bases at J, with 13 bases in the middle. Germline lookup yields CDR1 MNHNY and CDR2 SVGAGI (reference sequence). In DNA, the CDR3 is TGTGCCAGCAGAACAGGGACGGAAGGAAACACCATATATTTT. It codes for CASRTGTEGNTIYF.

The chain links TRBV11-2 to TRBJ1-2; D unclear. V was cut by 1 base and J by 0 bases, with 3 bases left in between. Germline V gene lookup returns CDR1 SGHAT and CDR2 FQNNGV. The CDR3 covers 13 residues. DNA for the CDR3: TGTGCCAGCAGCTTAGTGCCTAACTATGGCTACACCTTC. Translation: CASSLVPNYGYTF. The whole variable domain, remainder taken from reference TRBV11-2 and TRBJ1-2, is EAGVAQSPRYKIIEKRQSVAFWCNPISGHATLYWYQQILGQGPKLLIQFQNNGVVDDSQLPKDRFSAERLKGVDSTLKIQPAKLEDSAVYLCASSLVPNYGYTFGSGTRLTVV.

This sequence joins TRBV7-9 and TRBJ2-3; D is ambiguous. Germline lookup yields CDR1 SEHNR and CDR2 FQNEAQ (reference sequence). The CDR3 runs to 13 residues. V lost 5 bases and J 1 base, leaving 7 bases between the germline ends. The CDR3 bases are TGTGCCAGCAGCCCCGGCCGCACAGATACGCAGTATTTT. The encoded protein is CASSPGRTDTQYF.

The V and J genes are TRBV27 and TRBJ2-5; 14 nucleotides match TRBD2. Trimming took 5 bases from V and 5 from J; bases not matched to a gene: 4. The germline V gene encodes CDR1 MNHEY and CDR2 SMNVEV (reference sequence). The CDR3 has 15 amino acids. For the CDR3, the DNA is TGTGCCAGCAGTAGGACTAGCGGGGGGTGGGAGACCCAGTACTTC. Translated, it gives CASSRTSGGWETQYF.

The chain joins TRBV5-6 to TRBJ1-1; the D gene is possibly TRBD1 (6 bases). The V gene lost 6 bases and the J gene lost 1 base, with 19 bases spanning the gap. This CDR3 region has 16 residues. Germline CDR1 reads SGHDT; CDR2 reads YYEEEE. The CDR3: CASILLGQGRNTEAFF. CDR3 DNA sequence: TGTGCCAGCATCTTACTTGGGCAGGGGCGGAACACTGAAGCTTTCTTT.

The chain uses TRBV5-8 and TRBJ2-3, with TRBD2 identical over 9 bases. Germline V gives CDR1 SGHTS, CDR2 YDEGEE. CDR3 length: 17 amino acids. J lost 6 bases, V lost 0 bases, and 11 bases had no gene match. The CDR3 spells CASSLGLAGVLGDTQYF. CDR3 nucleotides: TGTGCCAGCAGCTTGGGGTTAGCGGGGGTCCTCGGGGATACGCAGTATTTT. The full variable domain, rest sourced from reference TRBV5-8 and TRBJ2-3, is EAGVTQSPTHLIKTRGQQATLRCSPISGHTSVYWYQQALGLGLQFLLWYDEGEERNRGNFPPRFSGRQFPNYSSELNVNALELEDSALYLCASSLGLAGVLGDTQYFGPGTRLTVL.

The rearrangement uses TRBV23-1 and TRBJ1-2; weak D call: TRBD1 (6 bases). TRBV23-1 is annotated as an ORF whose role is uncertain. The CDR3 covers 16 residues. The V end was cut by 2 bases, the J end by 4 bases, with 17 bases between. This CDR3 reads CASSQTPGGGLYGYTF. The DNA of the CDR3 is TGCGCCAGCAGTCAAACCCCGGGAGGGGGGCTCTATGGCTACACCTTC.

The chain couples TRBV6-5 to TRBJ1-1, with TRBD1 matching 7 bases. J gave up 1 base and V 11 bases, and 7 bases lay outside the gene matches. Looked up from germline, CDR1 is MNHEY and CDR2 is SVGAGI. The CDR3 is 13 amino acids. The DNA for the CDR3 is TGTGCCGGAAGACAGGGATGGAACACTGAAGCTTTCTTT. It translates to CAGRQGWNTEAFF.

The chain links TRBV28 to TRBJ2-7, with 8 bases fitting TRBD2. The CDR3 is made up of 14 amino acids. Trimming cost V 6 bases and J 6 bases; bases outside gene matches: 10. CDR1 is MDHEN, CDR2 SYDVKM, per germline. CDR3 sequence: CASRRAGAPGEQYF. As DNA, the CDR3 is TGTGCCAGCAGGCGAGCGGGGGCGCCGGGCGAGCAGTACTTC. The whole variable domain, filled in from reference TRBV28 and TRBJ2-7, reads DVKVTQSSRYLVKRTGEKVFLECVQDMDHENMFWYRQDPGLGLRLIYFSYDVKMKEKGDIPEGYSVSREKKERFSLILESASTNQTSMYLCASRRAGAPGEQYFGPGTRLTVT.

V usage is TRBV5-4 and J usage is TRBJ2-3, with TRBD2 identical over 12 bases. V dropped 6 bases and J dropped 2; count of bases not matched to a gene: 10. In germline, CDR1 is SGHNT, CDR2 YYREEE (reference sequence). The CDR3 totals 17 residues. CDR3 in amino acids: CASTVGTSGPHTDTQYF. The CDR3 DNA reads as TGTGCCAGCACCGTCGGGACTAGCGGGCCTCACACAGATACGCAGTATTTT.

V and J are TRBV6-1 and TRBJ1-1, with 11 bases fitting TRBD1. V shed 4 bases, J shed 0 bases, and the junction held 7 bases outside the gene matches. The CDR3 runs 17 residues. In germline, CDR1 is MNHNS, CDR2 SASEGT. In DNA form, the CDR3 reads TGTGCCAGCAGTGGGTACGGACAGGGGGCTATGAACACTGAAGCTTTCTTT. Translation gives CASSGYGQGAMNTEAFF.

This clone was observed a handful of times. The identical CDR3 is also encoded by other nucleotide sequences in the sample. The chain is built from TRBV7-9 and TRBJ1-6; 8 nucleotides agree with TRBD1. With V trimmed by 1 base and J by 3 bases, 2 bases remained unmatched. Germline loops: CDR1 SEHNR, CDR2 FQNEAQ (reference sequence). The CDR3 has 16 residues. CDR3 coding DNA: TGTGCCAGCAGCTTAGGACAGGGGTTCTATAATTCACCCCTCCACTTT. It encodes CASSLGQGFYNSPLHF.

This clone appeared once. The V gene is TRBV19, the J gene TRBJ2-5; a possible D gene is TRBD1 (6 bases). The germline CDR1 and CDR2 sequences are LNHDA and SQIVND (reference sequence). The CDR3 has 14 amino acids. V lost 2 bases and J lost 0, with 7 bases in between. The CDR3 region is CASSIRGYQETQYF. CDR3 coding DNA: TGTGCCAGTAGTATAAGGGGGTACCAAGAGACCCAGTACTTC.

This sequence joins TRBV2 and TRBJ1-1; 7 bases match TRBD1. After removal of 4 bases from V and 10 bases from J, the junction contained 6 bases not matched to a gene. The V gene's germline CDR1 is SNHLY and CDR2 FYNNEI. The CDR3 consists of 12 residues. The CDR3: CASSVSGGRAFF. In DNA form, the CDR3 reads TGTGCCAGCAGTGTTTCAGGGGGGAGAGCTTTCTTT.

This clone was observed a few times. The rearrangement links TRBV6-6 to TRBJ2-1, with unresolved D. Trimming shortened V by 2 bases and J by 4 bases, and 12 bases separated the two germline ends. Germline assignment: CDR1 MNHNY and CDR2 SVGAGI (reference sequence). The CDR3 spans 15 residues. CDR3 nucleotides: TGTGCCAGCAGTTACGGCATGGTTAGTTACAATGAGCAGTTCTTC. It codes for CASSYGMVSYNEQFF.

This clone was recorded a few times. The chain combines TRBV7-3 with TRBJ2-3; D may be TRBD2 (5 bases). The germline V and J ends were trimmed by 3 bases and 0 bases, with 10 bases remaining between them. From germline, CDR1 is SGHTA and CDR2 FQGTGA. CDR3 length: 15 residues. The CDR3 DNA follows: TGTGCCAGCAGCTTGAGGGAATCTAGCACAGATACGCAGTATTTT. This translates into CASSLRESSTDTQYF. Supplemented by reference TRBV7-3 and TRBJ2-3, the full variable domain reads GAGVSQTPSNKVTEKGKYVELRCDPISGHTALYWYRQSLGQGPEFLIYFQGTGAADDSGLPNDRFFAVRPEGSVSTLKIQRTERGDSAVYLCASSLRESSTDTQYFGPGTRLTVL.

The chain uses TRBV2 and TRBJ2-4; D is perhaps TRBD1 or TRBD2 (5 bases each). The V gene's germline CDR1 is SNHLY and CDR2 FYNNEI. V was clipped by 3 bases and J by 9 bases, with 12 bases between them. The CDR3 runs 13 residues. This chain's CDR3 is CASSEGPRVIQYF. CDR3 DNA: TGTGCCAGCAGTGAGGGACCGCGTGTCATTCAGTACTTC.

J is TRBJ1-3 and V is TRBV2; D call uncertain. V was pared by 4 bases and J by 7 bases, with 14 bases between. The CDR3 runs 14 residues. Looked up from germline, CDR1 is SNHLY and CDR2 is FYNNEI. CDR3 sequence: CASSGIENLNTIYF. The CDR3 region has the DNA TGTGCCAGCAGTGGTATTGAGAATCTGAACACCATATATTTT.

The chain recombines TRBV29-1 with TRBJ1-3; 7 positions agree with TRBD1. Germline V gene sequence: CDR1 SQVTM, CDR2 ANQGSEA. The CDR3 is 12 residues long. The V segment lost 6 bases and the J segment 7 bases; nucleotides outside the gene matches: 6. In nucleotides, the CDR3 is TGCAGCGTACGGACAGGTTCGAACACCATATATTTT. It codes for CSVRTGSNTIYF.

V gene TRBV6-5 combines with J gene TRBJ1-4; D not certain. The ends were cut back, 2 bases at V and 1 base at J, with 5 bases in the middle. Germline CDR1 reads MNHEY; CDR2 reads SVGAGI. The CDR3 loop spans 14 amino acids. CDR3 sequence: CASSYDKTNEKLFF. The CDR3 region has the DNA TGTGCCAGCAGTTACGACAAAACTAATGAAAAACTGTTTTTT.

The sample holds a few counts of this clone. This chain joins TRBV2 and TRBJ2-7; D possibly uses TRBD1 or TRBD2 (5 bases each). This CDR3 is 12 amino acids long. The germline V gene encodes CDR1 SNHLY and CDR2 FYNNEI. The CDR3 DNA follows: TGTGTCTCCTGGGACGGCTCCTACGAGCAGTACTTC. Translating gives CVSWDGSYEQYF.

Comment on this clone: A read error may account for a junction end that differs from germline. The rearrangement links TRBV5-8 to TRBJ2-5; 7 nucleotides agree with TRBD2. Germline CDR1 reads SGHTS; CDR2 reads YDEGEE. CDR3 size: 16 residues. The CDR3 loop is CASTRSSGAYQGTQYF. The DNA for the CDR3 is TGTGCCAGCACCCGATCGAGCGGGGCCTACCAAGGGACCCAGTACTTC.

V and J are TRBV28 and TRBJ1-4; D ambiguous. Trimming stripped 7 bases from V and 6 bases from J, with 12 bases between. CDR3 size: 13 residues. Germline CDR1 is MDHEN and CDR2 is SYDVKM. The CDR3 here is CASTGSMDEKLFF. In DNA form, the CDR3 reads TGTGCCAGCACGGGGTCAATGGATGAAAAACTGTTTTTT. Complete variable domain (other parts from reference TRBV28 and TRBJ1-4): DVKVTQSSRYLVKRTGEKVFLECVQDMDHENMFWYRQDPGLGLRLIYFSYDVKMKEKGDIPEGYSVSREKKERFSLILESASTNQTSMYLCASTGSMDEKLFFGSGTQLSVL.

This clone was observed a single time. The CDR3 region has the DNA TGTGCCAGCAGTTTTACAGCTGGGGCCAACGTCCTGACTTTC. This gives the protein CASSFTAGANVLTF. J is TRBJ2-6 and V is TRBV27, with unresolved D. CDR1 MNHEY and CDR2 SMNVEV come from the germline V gene (reference sequence). The length of the CDR3 is 14 residues. Trimming cost V 3 bases and J 2 bases, with 5 bases left between them.

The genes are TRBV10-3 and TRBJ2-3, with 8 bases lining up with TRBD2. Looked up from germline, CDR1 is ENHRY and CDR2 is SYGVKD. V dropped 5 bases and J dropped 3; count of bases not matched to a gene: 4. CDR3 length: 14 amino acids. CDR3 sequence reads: CAISSGTSTDTQYF. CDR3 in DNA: TGTGCCATCAGTTCCGGGACTAGTACAGATACGCAGTATTTT.

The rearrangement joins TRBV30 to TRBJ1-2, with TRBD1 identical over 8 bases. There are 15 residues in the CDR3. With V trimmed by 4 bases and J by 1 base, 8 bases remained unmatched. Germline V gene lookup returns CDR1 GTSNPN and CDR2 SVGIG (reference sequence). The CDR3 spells CAWNRGQGGNYGYTF. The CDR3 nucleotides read TGTGCCTGGAATCGAGGACAGGGAGGTAACTATGGCTACACCTTC.